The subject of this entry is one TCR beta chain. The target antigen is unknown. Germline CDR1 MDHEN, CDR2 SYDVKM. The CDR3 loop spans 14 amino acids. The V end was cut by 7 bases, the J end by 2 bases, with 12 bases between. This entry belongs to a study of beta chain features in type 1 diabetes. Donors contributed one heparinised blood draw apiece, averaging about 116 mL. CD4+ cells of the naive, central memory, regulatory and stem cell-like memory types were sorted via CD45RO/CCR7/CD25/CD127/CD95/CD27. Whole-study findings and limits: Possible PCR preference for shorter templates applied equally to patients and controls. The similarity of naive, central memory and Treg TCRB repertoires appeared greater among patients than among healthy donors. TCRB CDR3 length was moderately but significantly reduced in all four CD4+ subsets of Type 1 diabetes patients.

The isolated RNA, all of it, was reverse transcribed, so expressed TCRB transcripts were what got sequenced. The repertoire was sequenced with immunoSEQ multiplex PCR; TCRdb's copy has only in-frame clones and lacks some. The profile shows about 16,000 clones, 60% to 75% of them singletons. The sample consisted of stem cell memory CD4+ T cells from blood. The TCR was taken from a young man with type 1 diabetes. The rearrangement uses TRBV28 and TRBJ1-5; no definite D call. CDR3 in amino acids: CASTDGRRNQPQHF. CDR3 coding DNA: TGTGCCAGCACCGACGGGAGACGCAATCAGCCCCAGCATTTT.